Following are 9 T cell receptor beta chains from one sample sequenced in a study of blood T cell repertoires in COVID-19. The data were produced by immunoSEQ multiplex PCR, yet TCRdb's version contains in-frame clones alone and is incomplete. Of a few hundred thousand clones in the sample, roughly four fifths were seen once. Sequencing used PBMCs or T cells enriched from blood (not recorded which). The receptors derive from a man aged 50-59 years who had recovered from COVID-19.

The chain has TRBV9 and TRBJ2-3, with 11 nucleotides matching TRBD2. Germline CDR1 is SGDLS and CDR2 is YYNGEE. The CDR3 loop spans 19 amino acids. Unmatched junction bases numbered 16, after V lost 3 bases and J lost 4 bases. The CDR3 reads CASSARVLAGGSPADTQYF. CDR3 nucleotides: TGTGCCAGCAGCGCTCGAGTCCTAGCGGGGGGCTCCCCCGCAGATACGCAGTATTTT.

V and J are TRBV6-5 and TRBJ1-4; unclear D gene. The CDR3 is 12 amino acids. Germline lookup yields CDR1 MNHEY and CDR2 SVGAGI. V was clipped by 8 bases and J by 8 bases, with 12 bases between them. CDR3 bases: TGTGCCAGCGGGGAGGGTGGGGAAAAACTGTTTTTT. This sequence encodes CASGEGGEKLFF.

V is TRBV6-5 and J is TRBJ1-6, with 9 bases fitting TRBD1. CDR3 length: 13 residues. CDR1 is MNHEY, CDR2 SVGAGI, per germline. Trimming removed 6 bases from V and 8 bases from J; junction bases left unmatched: 2. The CDR3 coding sequence is TGTGCCAGCAGGGACAGGGGATATTCACCCCTCCACTTT. This translates into CASRDRGYSPLHF.

The J gene is TRBJ2-7, the V gene TRBV19; D gene ambiguous. Germline V gene lookup returns CDR1 LNHDA and CDR2 SQIVND (reference sequence). Trimming removed 9 bases from V and 0 bases from J, with 6 bases in between. The length of the CDR3 is 11 residues. DNA for the CDR3: TGTGCCAGCAGGAACTCCTACGAGCAGTACTTC. Translation gives CASRNSYEQYF.

The V call is TRBV27, the J call TRBJ2-3; TRBD2 aligns across 13 bases. The trim removed 5 bases at V and 4 bases at J, leaving 6 bases unmatched. Germline-derived CDR1 and CDR2 are MNHEY and SMNVEV (reference sequence). The CDR3 consists of 16 residues. The CDR3 sequence is CASSLGTSGTADTQYF. The CDR3 coding sequence is TGTGCCAGCAGTCTAGGGACTAGCGGGACTGCAGATACGCAGTATTTT.

V gene TRBV29-1 combines with J gene TRBJ2-3, with 8 bases matching TRBD1. The CDR3 sequence is 13 residues long. From germline, CDR1 is SQVTM and CDR2 ANQGSEA. The ends lost 7 bases at V and 6 bases at J; junction bases unmatched: 9. CDR3 amino acids: CSGSRGRADTQYF. CDR3 nucleotides: TGCAGCGGTAGCAGGGGGCGGGCGGATACGCAGTATTTT.

This chain uses TRBV15 with TRBJ2-1, with TRBD1 matching 8 bases. The CDR3 loop spans 19 amino acids. The germline CDR1 and CDR2 sequences are LNHNV and YYDKDF (reference sequence). V trimming: 0 bases; J trimming: 0 bases; junction bases outside the gene matches: 10. The CDR3 DNA reads as TGTGCCACCAGCAGAGACACACCAGGGGGCGTGGGCTCCTACAATGAGCAGTTCTTC. Protein: CATSRDTPGGVGSYNEQFF.

The chain combines TRBV30 with TRBJ1-2, with 7 bases aligning to TRBD1. The ends lost 3 bases at V and 5 bases at J; junction bases unmatched: 6. Per the germline V gene, CDR1 is GTSNPN and CDR2 is SVGIG (reference sequence). CDR3 size: 13 residues. CDR3 amino acids: CAWSEEGAYGYTF. The DNA of the CDR3 is TGTGCCTGGAGCGAAGAGGGGGCGTATGGCTACACCTTC.

This clone was picked up one time. The rearrangement uses TRBV5-1 and TRBJ2-7, with TRBD2 matching over 11 bases. There are 15 residues in the CDR3. The trim removed 3 bases at V and 7 bases at J, leaving 9 bases unmatched. CDR1 is SGHRS, CDR2 YFSETQ, per germline. The CDR3 nucleotides are TGCGCCAGCAGCTCCCTAGCGGGAGGAAGCGTTGAGCAGTACTTC. Residues: CASSSLAGGSVEQYF.